This TCR beta chain was recovered during a study of regulatory T cells in long-lasting Graves disease. General study findings and limits: TRBV28, TRBJ1-2 and TRBJ2-5 were favored in persistent disease.

In regard to this clonotype: Its antigen is as yet unknown. With a much larger clone just one base away, this may be a read error.

Both iRepertoire HTBI primers and Arm-PCR of CDR3 regions were used to build the TCR beta libraries. From the multiplex PCR reads, TCRdb called clonotypes with MiXCR, one entry per CDR3 protein. The repertoire includes approximately 490,000 distinct CDR3 sequences, around 16% of them detected once, and roughly an eighth sits in the top ten. Looked up from germline, CDR1 is SEHNR and CDR2 is FQNEAQ (reference sequence). V lost 6 bases, J lost 9 bases, and 17 bases lay in between. This CDR3 spans 13 amino acids. Sample time point: newly diagnosed GD, antithyroid drugs for less than 3 months. Extracted RNA from PBMCs served as the source of the TCR library. These records were also assigned to another study, of T cells in Graves' hyperthyroidism and ophthalmopathy. That paper notes: Graves' hyperthyroidism was deemed stable given no ophthalmopathy progression within 18 months. Clinical symptoms, serum thyroxine and TRAb, thyroid ultrasound and orbital computed tomography together formed the diagnostic basis. The authors' 13 V-J model separated ophthalmopathy from stable hyperthyroidism.

This clonotype was obtained from a man between 35 and 55 years old with Graves disease. This sequence joins TRBV7-9 and TRBJ1-2, with a tentative D call TRBD1 (5 bases). The source material was peripheral blood mononuclear cells (PBMCs), sampled at new diagnosis, from a patient treated with antithyroid drugs. The CDR3 sequence is CASRKPGTYSYTF. The CDR3, as DNA: TGTGCCAGCAGGAAACCCGGGACTTATAGCTACACCTTC.